Listed below are T cell receptor beta chains from one sample, sequenced in a study of cytomegalovirus exposure and HLA in healthy donors. Generated by immunoSEQ multiplex PCR, the TCRdb table keeps only in-frame clones and is missing some. The data hold about 140,000 clones, with roughly 81% observed a single time. Sequencing was carried out using PBMCs. These receptors were collected from a young woman in good health and CMV-seronegative. CDR3s include the opening cysteine and the closing phenylalanine or tryptophan. D genes are given only for firm matches. A clone size is listed for some rows: how often the clone was seen (once, few, many), or a class if it is expanded.

abundance: once
d_gene: .
v_gene: TRBV7-2
j_gene: TRBJ1-5
CDR3nt: TGTGCCAGCAGCTTAGATTCGGGGTTCAATCAGCCCCAGCATTTT
CDR3aa: CASSLDSGFNQPQHF

abundance: .
d_gene: TRBD1
v_gene: TRBV2
j_gene: TRBJ1-5
CDR3nt: TGTGCCAGCAGTGAGCAACAGGGGGATCAGCCCCAGCATTTT
CDR3aa: CASSEQQGDQPQHF

abundance: .
d_gene: TRBD2
v_gene: TRBV11-2
j_gene: TRBJ2-7
CDR3nt: TGTGCCAGCAGCGCCAGCCCCGGGGGGGCCTACGAGCAGTACTTC
CDR3aa: CASSASPGGAYEQYF

abundance: .
d_gene: .
v_gene: TRBV5-1
j_gene: TRBJ2-5
CDR3nt: TGCGCCAGCAGCCCGCTCCAGGGCGAGACCCAGTACTTC
CDR3aa: CASSPLQGETQYF

abundance: .
d_gene: TRBD1
v_gene: TRBV18
j_gene: TRBJ1-3
CDR3nt: TGTGCCAGCTCACCACAGCCAGGGGGATCTGGAAACACCATATATTTT
CDR3aa: CASSPQPGGSGNTIYF

abundance: .
d_gene: .
v_gene: TRBV5-1
j_gene: TRBJ1-5
CDR3nt: TGCGCCAGCTCCCCGGGGGGGTACAATCAGCCCCAGCATTTT
CDR3aa: CASSPGGYNQPQHF

abundance: few
d_gene: .
v_gene: TRBV29-1
j_gene: TRBJ2-5
CDR3nt: TGCAGCGTTTCTGGGTGGGGAGTGAAAGAGACCCAGTACTTC
CDR3aa: CSVSGWGVKETQYF

abundance: .
d_gene: .
v_gene: TRBV18
j_gene: TRBJ1-1
CDR3nt: TGTGCCAGCTCACTAAAACAGGGAGAGAACACTGAAGCTTTCTTT
CDR3aa: CASSLKQGENTEAFF

abundance: .
d_gene: TRBD2
v_gene: TRBV2
j_gene: TRBJ2-5
CDR3nt: TGTGCCAGCAGTAGGACTAGCGGCCAAGAGACCCAGTACTTC
CDR3aa: CASSRTSGQETQYF

abundance: .
d_gene: .
v_gene: TRBV29-1
j_gene: TRBJ2-7
CDR3nt: TGCAGCGTTGATAATGGGTTGACAGTCCCAATTATTACCTACGAGCAGTACTTC
CDR3aa: CSVDNGLTVPIITYEQYF

abundance: .
d_gene: TRBD1
v_gene: TRBV19
j_gene: TRBJ2-2
CDR3nt: TGTGCCAGTAGTATGACAGGGCCCGGGGAGCTGTTTTTT
CDR3aa: CASSMTGPGELFF

abundance: .
d_gene: .
v_gene: TRBV5-1
j_gene: TRBJ2-6
CDR3nt: TGCGCCAGCAGCTTGACCCTTAGCTCTGGGGCCAACGTCCTGACTTTC
CDR3aa: CASSLTLSSGANVLTF

abundance: .
d_gene: .
v_gene: TRBV6-6
j_gene: TRBJ1-5
CDR3nt: TGTGCCAGCAGTTCAGGGGATAGCAATCAGCCCCAGCATTTT
CDR3aa: CASSSGDSNQPQHF

abundance: .
d_gene: TRBD1
v_gene: TRBV29-1
j_gene: TRBJ1-1
CDR3nt: TGCAGCGTTGAAGAATTGCCGGGACAGGGAAAGCCGGATGAAGCTTTCTTT
CDR3aa: CSVEELPGQGKPDEAFF

abundance: .
d_gene: .
v_gene: TRBV5-1
j_gene: TRBJ2-7
CDR3nt: TGCGCCAGCAGCAAGGACAGTTCCTACGAGCAGTACTTC
CDR3aa: CASSKDSSYEQYF

abundance: .
d_gene: .
v_gene: TRBV7-2
j_gene: TRBJ1-5
CDR3nt: TGTGCCAGCAGCGGGGGCACCCAGCCCCAGCATTTT
CDR3aa: CASSGGTQPQHF

abundance: .
d_gene: TRBD2
v_gene: TRBV5-4
j_gene: TRBJ2-5
CDR3nt: TGTGCCAGCAGCTTAACAACTAGCGGGGGGATGGTGGGCAGGGCCCAGTACTTC
CDR3aa: CASSLTTSGGMVGRAQYF

abundance: .
d_gene: TRBD1
v_gene: TRBV7-9
j_gene: TRBJ1-1
CDR3nt: TGTGCCAGCAGCGACAGAGGGGGACAGGCGAACACTGAAGCTTTCTTT
CDR3aa: CASSDRGGQANTEAFF

abundance: .
d_gene: .
v_gene: TRBV4-2
j_gene: TRBJ1-2
CDR3nt: TGTGCCAGCAGCCCCTCCAGGCAGGGGCTGGACTATGGCTACACCTTC
CDR3aa: CASSPSRQGLDYGYTF

abundance: .
d_gene: TRBD2
v_gene: TRBV6-1
j_gene: TRBJ2-3
CDR3nt: TGTGCCAGCAGTGAAAAACGGACTAGCGGCTTTAGCACAGATACGCAGTATTTT
CDR3aa: CASSEKRTSGFSTDTQYF

abundance: .
d_gene: .
v_gene: TRBV11-2
j_gene: TRBJ2-3
CDR3nt: TGTGCCAGCAGCCCCGGACTGACAGATACGCAGTATTTT
CDR3aa: CASSPGLTDTQYF

abundance: .
d_gene: TRBD1
v_gene: TRBV19
j_gene: TRBJ1-1
CDR3nt: TGTGCCAGTAAATTAGGGGGCAGTTACAACACTGAAGCTTTCTTT
CDR3aa: CASKLGGSYNTEAFF

abundance: .
d_gene: TRBD2
v_gene: TRBV2
j_gene: TRBJ2-7
CDR3nt: TGTGCCAGCAGTGCCCTTTGGGGGGGCTTGACTAGCGGGGGGGCCTCCGAGCAGTACTTC
CDR3aa: CASSALWGGLTSGGASEQYF

abundance: .
d_gene: TRBD1
v_gene: TRBV10-3
j_gene: TRBJ1-2
CDR3nt: TGTGCCATCAGTGAGTTGAAGGGGGCTTATGGCTACACCTTC
CDR3aa: CAISELKGAYGYTF

abundance: once
d_gene: .
v_gene: TRBV7-2
j_gene: TRBJ1-1
CDR3nt: TGTGCCAGCAGCTTTTATAGCGGCACTGAAGCTTTCTTT
CDR3aa: CASSFYSGTEAFF

abundance: .
d_gene: TRBD1
v_gene: TRBV27
j_gene: TRBJ1-6
CDR3nt: TGTGCCAGCAGTTTATCGACAAGCACAGGGGTTTCTCATCCCACGTTAAATTCACCCCTCCACTTT
CDR3aa: CASSLSTSTGVSHPTLNSPLHF

abundance: .
d_gene: .
v_gene: TRBV5-4
j_gene: TRBJ1-6
CDR3nt: TGTGCCAGCAGCTTGGTTCCGGGATATAATTCACCCCTCCACTTT
CDR3aa: CASSLVPGYNSPLHF

abundance: .
d_gene: .
v_gene: TRBV5-4
j_gene: TRBJ1-1
CDR3nt: TGTGCCAGCAGCAATACAGGGTTAGCCTCCACTGAAGCTTTCTTT
CDR3aa: CASSNTGLASTEAFF

abundance: few
d_gene: TRBD2
v_gene: TRBV5-1
j_gene: TRBJ2-1
CDR3nt: TGCGCCAGCAGCTTATACTCGACTAGCGGGGCGAAGAATGAGCAGTTCTTC
CDR3aa: CASSLYSTSGAKNEQFF

abundance: .
d_gene: .
v_gene: TRBV27
j_gene: TRBJ2-1
CDR3nt: TGTGCCAGCAGTTTCTCCGGGGGTACCCTCTACAATGAGCAGTTCTTC
CDR3aa: CASSFSGGTLYNEQFF

abundance: .
d_gene: .
v_gene: TRBV10-3
j_gene: TRBJ2-2
CDR3nt: TGTGCCATCAGACTAGGCGGGGAGCTGTTTTTT
CDR3aa: CAIRLGGELFF

abundance: .
d_gene: TRBD1
v_gene: TRBV5-1
j_gene: TRBJ1-1
CDR3nt: TGCGCCAGCAGCTCCCAGGGACAGGACACTGAAGCTTTCTTT
CDR3aa: CASSSQGQDTEAFF

abundance: .
d_gene: .
v_gene: TRBV2
j_gene: TRBJ1-2
CDR3nt: TGTGCCAGCAGTGAACCCCAGGGCATGCTCTATGGCTACACCTTC
CDR3aa: CASSEPQGMLYGYTF

abundance: once
d_gene: .
v_gene: TRBV29-1
j_gene: TRBJ1-1
CDR3nt: TGCAGCGTTGACGGACACAAAAACATGAACACTGAAGCTTTCTTT
CDR3aa: CSVDGHKNMNTEAFF

abundance: .
d_gene: TRBD1
v_gene: TRBV9
j_gene: TRBJ2-5
CDR3nt: TGTGCCAGCAGCGAGATTGGGACAGTAAGCCAAGAGACCCAGTACTTC
CDR3aa: CASSEIGTVSQETQYF

abundance: .
d_gene: .
v_gene: TRBV28
j_gene: TRBJ2-7
CDR3nt: TGTGCCAGCAGTTTGTTGGTCAGCTCCTACGAGCAGTACTTC
CDR3aa: CASSLLVSSYEQYF

abundance: .
d_gene: .
v_gene: TRBV5-1
j_gene: TRBJ2-3
CDR3nt: TGCGCCAGCCGCCCGGTCGGAGGCACAGATACGCAGTATTTT
CDR3aa: CASRPVGGTDTQYF

abundance: .
d_gene: TRBD1
v_gene: TRBV9
j_gene: TRBJ2-5
CDR3nt: TGTGCCAGCAGCACCAGACCCGGGACAGGGGCTGAGACCCAGTACTTC
CDR3aa: CASSTRPGTGAETQYF

abundance: .
d_gene: TRBD2
v_gene: TRBV4-2
j_gene: TRBJ2-2
CDR3nt: TGTGCCAGCAGCCGCTTTTGGGGACTAGAGGATAACACCGGGGAGCTGTTTTTT
CDR3aa: CASSRFWGLEDNTGELFF

abundance: once
d_gene: .
v_gene: TRBV5-1
j_gene: TRBJ1-1
CDR3nt: TGCGCCAGCCGGGTCACGTCTAACGCTGAAGCTTTCTTT
CDR3aa: CASRVTSNAEAFF

abundance: .
d_gene: .
v_gene: TRBV5-1
j_gene: TRBJ2-7
CDR3nt: TGCGCCAGCAGTAGGGGTCGGTCAGAGCACTCCTACGAGCAGTACTTC
CDR3aa: CASSRGRSEHSYEQYF

abundance: .
d_gene: TRBD1
v_gene: TRBV19
j_gene: TRBJ2-3
CDR3nt: TGTGCCAGTAGGGAACAGGGGGTCCTCACAGATACGCAGTATTTT
CDR3aa: CASREQGVLTDTQYF

abundance: .
d_gene: TRBD1
v_gene: TRBV5-1
j_gene: TRBJ2-1
CDR3nt: TGCGCCAGCAGCCCAGGGACAGGGTCCTACAATGAGCAGTTCTTC
CDR3aa: CASSPGTGSYNEQFF

abundance: .
d_gene: TRBD1
v_gene: TRBV5-1
j_gene: TRBJ2-2
CDR3nt: TGCGCCAGCAGCCCTGGACAGGGGCCTACCGGGGAGCTGTTTTTT
CDR3aa: CASSPGQGPTGELFF

abundance: .
d_gene: .
v_gene: TRBV4-2
j_gene: TRBJ2-3
CDR3nt: TGTGCCAGCAGCCAAGACGAAGCTACAGATACGCAGTATTTT
CDR3aa: CASSQDEATDTQYF

abundance: .
d_gene: TRBD1
v_gene: TRBV2
j_gene: TRBJ1-5
CDR3nt: TGTGCCAGCAGCGGGACAGGGGTTTCGAATCAGCCCCAGCATTTT
CDR3aa: CASSGTGVSNQPQHF

abundance: .
d_gene: .
v_gene: TRBV30
j_gene: TRBJ2-1
CDR3nt: TGTGCCTGGAGTACGCCTAATCCACAGAAGCATGAGCAGTTCTTC
CDR3aa: CAWSTPNPQKHEQFF

abundance: .
d_gene: .
v_gene: TRBV6-5
j_gene: TRBJ2-7
CDR3nt: TGTGCCAGCAGGACCCAGGGTTCTCAGCCCGAGCAGTACTTC
CDR3aa: CASRTQGSQPEQYF

abundance: .
d_gene: .
v_gene: TRBV4-2
j_gene: TRBJ1-1
CDR3nt: TGTGCCAGCAGCCCAGAAAGGGGGGGATCCACTGAAGCTTTCTTT
CDR3aa: CASSPERGGSTEAFF

abundance: .
d_gene: .
v_gene: TRBV4-3
j_gene: TRBJ1-1
CDR3nt: TGCGCCAGCAGCCAGTACAGTGAATTGAACACTGAAGCTTTCTTT
CDR3aa: CASSQYSELNTEAFF

abundance: .
d_gene: .
v_gene: TRBV2
j_gene: TRBJ1-6
CDR3nt: TGTGCCAGCAGCGGGGATTCTAAATCACCCCTCCACTTT
CDR3aa: CASSGDSKSPLHF

abundance: few
d_gene: TRBD1
v_gene: TRBV27
j_gene: TRBJ2-5
CDR3nt: TGTGCCAGCAGTTTATCACCGGGACAGGGGGGGACCCAGTACTTC
CDR3aa: CASSLSPGQGGTQYF